Listed below are T cell receptor beta chains from one sample, sequenced in a study of type 1 regulatory T cells. Antigens of these TCRs are unknown. Each CDR3 protein gets one entry after TCRdb re-called the reads with MiXCR. The table shows about 62,000 distinct CDR3 sequences, with 62% occurring only once. Source material: cultured non-Tr1 T cells, either the whole culture or a sorted T cell fraction (not recorded which). These TCRs come from a human donor in good health. Both conserved end residues are trimmed from each CDR3. Fields, in order: clone size, V gene, D gene, CDR3 protein. The D gene is left open where the match is weak. Rows may omit the clone size; those that give it use once, few, many or a size class.

clone_size: .
v_call: TRBV7-2
d_call: TRBD1
cdr3_aa: ASSLEWDRKGKLF

clone_size: .
v_call: TRBV5-1
d_call: .
cdr3_aa: ASRLVEGNTIY

clone_size: .
v_call: TRBV7-2
d_call: TRBD2
cdr3_aa: ASSHRGTSGRAYEQY

clone_size: .
v_call: TRBV29-1
d_call: .
cdr3_aa: SVTPLTSSLNEQF

clone_size: .
v_call: TRBV30
d_call: TRBD1
cdr3_aa: AWSGGQGKYLETQY

clone_size: once
v_call: TRBV21-1
d_call: .
cdr3_aa: ASTRLGETQY

clone_size: .
v_call: TRBV12-3/TRBV12-4
d_call: .
cdr3_aa: ASSLRRDPLIANYGYT

clone_size: few
v_call: TRBV18
d_call: TRBD2
cdr3_aa: ASSGYKLAASQETQY

clone_size: once
v_call: TRBV19
d_call: TRBD1
cdr3_aa: ASSIARGQGRQPQH

clone_size: medium-sized
v_call: TRBV5-1
d_call: TRBD2
cdr3_aa: ASSLGGLANEQF

clone_size: .
v_call: TRBV5-4
d_call: .
cdr3_aa: ASSLASVGNEQF

clone_size: few
v_call: TRBV6-2/TRBV6-3
d_call: TRBD2
cdr3_aa: ASSRAGSYNEQF

clone_size: .
v_call: TRBV20-1
d_call: .
cdr3_aa: SASLSNEKLF

clone_size: once
v_call: TRBV7-2
d_call: .
cdr3_aa: ASSLDTGSGNTIY

clone_size: once
v_call: TRBV27
d_call: TRBD1
cdr3_aa: ASSPTDRAIYGYT

clone_size: .
v_call: TRBV20-1
d_call: .
cdr3_aa: SARDPTGAFSPLH

clone_size: .
v_call: TRBV20-1
d_call: .
cdr3_aa: SATSRSRSADTQY

clone_size: .
v_call: TRBV5-1
d_call: .
cdr3_aa: ASSPGQYSNQPQH

clone_size: .
v_call: TRBV15
d_call: .
cdr3_aa: ATLALSGNEQF

clone_size: .
v_call: TRBV6-1
d_call: .
cdr3_aa: ASLKGGSGNTIY

clone_size: .
v_call: TRBV7-2
d_call: TRBD2
cdr3_aa: ASSRHSGTTQETQY

clone_size: once
v_call: TRBV6-1
d_call: .
cdr3_aa: ASSDQRSTVTQY

clone_size: .
v_call: TRBV5-4
d_call: .
cdr3_aa: ASSLMASAYEQY

clone_size: few
v_call: TRBV27
d_call: TRBD1
cdr3_aa: ASTLTGQLMNTEAF

clone_size: .
v_call: TRBV4-1
d_call: TRBD2
cdr3_aa: ASSQRGLAIPDEQF

clone_size: few
v_call: TRBV12-3/TRBV12-4
d_call: .
cdr3_aa: ASSFERNQPQH

clone_size: few
v_call: TRBV4-1
d_call: TRBD1
cdr3_aa: ASSQVVRGRNEQY

clone_size: once
v_call: TRBV20-1
d_call: .
cdr3_aa: SAGPERSYNEQF

clone_size: once
v_call: TRBV5-1
d_call: .
cdr3_aa: ASSTGDTDTQY

clone_size: .
v_call: TRBV11-2
d_call: .
cdr3_aa: ASTYSYYNSPLH

clone_size: .
v_call: TRBV7-9
d_call: TRBD2
cdr3_aa: ASPSGNNSYEQY

clone_size: .
v_call: TRBV5-1
d_call: .
cdr3_aa: ASSIIGNEQF

clone_size: few
v_call: TRBV2
d_call: .
cdr3_aa: ASNRRANTGELF

clone_size: .
v_call: TRBV2
d_call: .
cdr3_aa: ASTGGQPPYEQY

clone_size: medium-sized
v_call: TRBV5-1
d_call: .
cdr3_aa: ASSRDNSYEQY

clone_size: few
v_call: TRBV20-1
d_call: .
cdr3_aa: SASRGFVGEKLF

clone_size: .
v_call: TRBV7-8
d_call: .
cdr3_aa: ASSSGRGAEKLF

clone_size: .
v_call: TRBV12-3/TRBV12-4
d_call: TRBD1
cdr3_aa: ASSPPRGTGDYEQY

clone_size: .
v_call: TRBV3-1
d_call: TRBD2
cdr3_aa: ASSQVAGGGQETQY

clone_size: .
v_call: TRBV7-8
d_call: TRBD1
cdr3_aa: ASSTAGTGMSEQF

clone_size: .
v_call: TRBV7-9
d_call: .
cdr3_aa: ASSFRDFFNEQF

clone_size: .
v_call: TRBV7-9
d_call: .
cdr3_aa: ASSLGSGVYEQY

clone_size: .
v_call: TRBV7-2
d_call: .
cdr3_aa: ASSTMGTTDTQY

clone_size: .
v_call: TRBV19
d_call: TRBD1
cdr3_aa: ASSRPGQGAFEQF

clone_size: .
v_call: TRBV24-1
d_call: .
cdr3_aa: ATSDLGTRELF

clone_size: .
v_call: TRBV4-3
d_call: .
cdr3_aa: ASSQDRNSRWNEQF